This T cell receptor beta chain was retrieved from a study of siplizumab effects on memory and regulatory T cells. Generated by immunoSEQ multiplex PCR, the TCRdb table keeps only in-frame clones and is missing some. Among 85,000 to 120,000 clones listed, about 90% were seen once. Germline values: CDR1 PRHDT, CDR2 FYEKMQ (reference sequence). V was shortened by 2 bases and J by 8 bases, with 15 bases between the two germline ends. The CDR3 consists of 14 residues. Sequencing was performed on CD4+ T cells sorted from blood. The receptor comes from a human donor in good health. This chain links TRBV13 with TRBJ1-1; D not resolved. The chain's CDR3 is CASSLSSGSREAFF. CDR3 bases: TGTGCCAGCAGCTTAAGCTCCGGGTCCAGGGAAGCTTTCTTT.